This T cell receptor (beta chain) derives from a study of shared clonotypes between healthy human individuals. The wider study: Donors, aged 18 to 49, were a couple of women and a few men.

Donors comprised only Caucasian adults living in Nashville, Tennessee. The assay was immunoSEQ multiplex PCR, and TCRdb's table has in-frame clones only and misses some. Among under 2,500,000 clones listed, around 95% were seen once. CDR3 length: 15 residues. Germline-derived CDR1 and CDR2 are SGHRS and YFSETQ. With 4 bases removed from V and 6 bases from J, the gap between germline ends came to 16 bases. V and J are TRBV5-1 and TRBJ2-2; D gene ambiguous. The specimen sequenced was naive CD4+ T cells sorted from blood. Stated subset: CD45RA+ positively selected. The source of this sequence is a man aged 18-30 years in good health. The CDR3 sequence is CASSSAGRVAGELFF. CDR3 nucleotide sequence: TGCGCCAGCAGCAGTGCAGGCCGAGTCGCCGGGGAGCTGTTTTTT.